This T cell receptor (beta chain) was sequenced for a study of regulatory T cells in long-lasting Graves disease. CDR3-region Arm-PCR and iRepertoire HTBI primers produced the TCR beta libraries. TCRdb fed the multiplex PCR reads into MiXCR, producing one record per CDR3 protein. Of 520,000 or so distinct CDR3 sequences in the sample, around 11% are singletons; the top ten hold around 9.3%. Regarding time point: newly diagnosed GD, antithyroid drugs for less than 3 months. Scientists built the TCR library using RNA that was extracted from PBMCs. The germline CDR1 and CDR2 sequences are SGDLS and YYNGEE. The V end lost 3 bases, the J end lost 2 bases, and 12 bases lay between the germline ends. This CDR3 comprises 14 residues. This sample was also put to use in a study of T cells in Graves' hyperthyroidism and ophthalmopathy.

This receptor was identified in a woman aged 25 to 39 with Graves disease. This specimen was peripheral blood mononuclear cells (PBMCs), taken at new diagnosis, from a patient treated with antithyroid drugs. The genes are TRBV9 and TRBJ2-7; D uncertain. The CDR3 here is CASSAGGSTYEQYF. The DNA of the CDR3 is TGTGCCAGCAGCGCCGGTGGTTCCACCTACGAGCAGTACTTC.